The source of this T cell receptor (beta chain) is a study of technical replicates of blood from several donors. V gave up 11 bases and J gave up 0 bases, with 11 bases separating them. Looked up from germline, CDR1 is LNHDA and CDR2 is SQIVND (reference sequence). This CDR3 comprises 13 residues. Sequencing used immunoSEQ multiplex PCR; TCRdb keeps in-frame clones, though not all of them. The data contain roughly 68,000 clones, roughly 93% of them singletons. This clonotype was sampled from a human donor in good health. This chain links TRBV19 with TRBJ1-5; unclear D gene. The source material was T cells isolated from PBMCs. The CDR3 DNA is TGTGCCGGGAGTCGGGCTAGCAATCAGCCCCAGCATTTT. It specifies CAGSRASNQPQHF.